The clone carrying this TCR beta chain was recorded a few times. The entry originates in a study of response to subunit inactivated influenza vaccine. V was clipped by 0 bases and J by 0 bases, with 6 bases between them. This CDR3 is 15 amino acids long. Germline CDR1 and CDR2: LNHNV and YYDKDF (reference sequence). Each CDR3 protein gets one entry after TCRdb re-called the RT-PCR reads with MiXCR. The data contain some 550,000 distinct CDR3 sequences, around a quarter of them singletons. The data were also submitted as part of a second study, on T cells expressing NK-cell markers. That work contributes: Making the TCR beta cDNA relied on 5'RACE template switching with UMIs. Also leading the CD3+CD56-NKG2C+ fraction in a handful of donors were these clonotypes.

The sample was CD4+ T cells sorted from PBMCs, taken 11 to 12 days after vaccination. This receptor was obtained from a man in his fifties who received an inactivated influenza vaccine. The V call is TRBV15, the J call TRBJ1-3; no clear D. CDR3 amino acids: CATSRDKGSGNTIYF. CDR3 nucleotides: TGTGCCACCAGCAGAGATAAAGGCTCTGGAAACACCATATATTTT.